What follows is one T cell receptor beta chain and its context. TCRdb's table, derived via immunoSEQ multiplex PCR, lists solely in-frame clones and lacks some. The table records 450,000 to 500,000 clones, 75% to 90% of them present only once. These data come from a study of blood T cell repertoires in COVID-19. Study background: Sources were T cells, B-cell-depleted T cells, or PBMCs; the material itself was cDNA or gDNA.

Germline assignment: CDR1 MNHEY and CDR2 SMNVEV (reference sequence). The CDR3 extends over 15 amino acids. V was clipped by 7 bases and J by 8 bases, with 18 bases between them. The clonotype was recovered from a woman aged 60-70 years who had recovered from COVID-19. The V call is TRBV27, the J call TRBJ1-6; a weak D match, TRBD1 (5 bases). The material sequenced was PBMCs or T cells enriched from blood (not recorded which). The chain's CDR3 is CASTPAGPWDSPLHF. CDR3 DNA: TGTGCCAGCACTCCTGCGGGACCCTGGGATTCACCCCTCCACTTT.